This is a list of T cell receptor beta chains from one sample in a study of T-cell reconstitution after alpha-beta-depleted transplantation in children. TCRdb used MiXCR to reprocess the PCR reads, holding one entry per CDR3 protein. Here the sample spans hundreds of thousands of distinct CDR3 sequences, roughly a tenth being singletons. This sample comprised PBMCs from the stem cell graft donor, obtained from the stem cell graft. The receptors stem from a human donor who donated a stem cell graft to a child with acute lymphoblastic leukemia. Each CDR3 is given with its conserved first and last residue. Fields, in order: V gene, CDR3 length, J gene, CDR3 protein.

V gene: TRBV14
CDR3 length: 18
J gene: TRBJ1-2
CDR3 protein: CASSQGVTGGFGSYGYTF

V gene: TRBV5-1
CDR3 length: 15
J gene: TRBJ2-5
CDR3 protein: CASSLMGGPGETQYF

V gene: TRBV6-2/TRBV6-3
CDR3 length: 16
J gene: TRBJ1-1
CDR3 protein: CASSTTRDRGSTEAFF

V gene: TRBV14
CDR3 length: 15
J gene: TRBJ1-4
CDR3 protein: CASSQGQAFNEKLFF

V gene: TRBV3-1
CDR3 length: 14
J gene: TRBJ1-2
CDR3 protein: CASSHEGGGPGYTF

V gene: TRBV24-1
CDR3 length: 15
J gene: TRBJ2-3
CDR3 protein: CATSDLGEASDTQYF

V gene: TRBV11-1
CDR3 length: 18
J gene: TRBJ2-7
CDR3 protein: CASSPRAFKGDLSYEQYF

V gene: TRBV5-1
CDR3 length: 16
J gene: TRBJ2-3
CDR3 protein: CASSLGYRGRGDTQYF

V gene: TRBV28
CDR3 length: 14
J gene: TRBJ1-5
CDR3 protein: CASSARGGDQPQHF

V gene: TRBV18
CDR3 length: 16
J gene: TRBJ2-5
CDR3 protein: CASSPGTSGGAETQYF

V gene: TRBV7-2
CDR3 length: 13
J gene: TRBJ2-3
CDR3 protein: CASSLNGADTQYF

V gene: TRBV3-1
CDR3 length: 15
J gene: TRBJ2-2
CDR3 protein: CASSSRHRNTGELFF